The 6 T cell receptor beta chains below were found in one sample sequenced in a study of long-term antiretroviral therapy in people with HIV. At survey level, the immunoSEQ assay was run in its v3.0 version. Profiling relied on immunoSEQ multiplex PCR, and the TCRdb table lists in-frame clones only, not all of them. The table lists around 20,000 clones, approximately 79% of them singletons, with about 6.8% in the top ten. Specimen: unsorted PBMCs, collected at the start of antiretroviral therapy, before treatment. Receptor source: a man in his late teens or twenties with HIV.

V gene TRBV4-3 combines with J gene TRBJ2-1, with 10 bases lining up with TRBD1. Germline V gives CDR1 LGHNA, CDR2 YSLEER. The CDR3 consists of 15 residues. Trimming at V came to 0 bases and at J to 8 bases, leaving 4 bases not matched to a gene. CDR3 DNA sequence: TGCGCCAGCAGCCAAGAGACGACAGGGGGCGATGAGCAGTTCTTC. Encoded protein: CASSQETTGGDEQFF.

This chain uses TRBV28 with TRBJ2-7, with TRBD2 matching over 12 bases. V lost 11 bases to trimming and J lost 3 bases; unmatched junction nucleotides: 14. The CDR3 runs 16 residues. Germline loops: CDR1 MDHEN, CDR2 SYDVKM. CDR3 in amino acids: CAAWGLAGGPGYEQYF. The CDR3 coding sequence is TGTGCCGCATGGGGGCTAGCGGGAGGGCCTGGCTACGAGCAGTACTTC. Based on the CDR3 plus reference TRBV28 and TRBJ2-7, the full variable domain is DVKVTQSSRYLVKRTGEKVFLECVQDMDHENMFWYRQDPGLGLRLIYFSYDVKMKEKGDIPEGYSVSREKKERFSLILESASTNQTSMYLCAAWGLAGGPGYEQYFGPGTRLTVT.

This clone is medium-sized in the sample. The chain couples TRBV10-1 to TRBJ2-5, with D unresolved. Germline CDR1 and CDR2: WNHNN and SYGVQD (reference sequence). The CDR3 has 11 amino acids. Trimming took off 3 bases at V and 4 bases at J, with 3 bases between the two ends. Written as DNA, the CDR3 is TGCGCCAGCAGTGAAGGAGAGACCCAGTACTTC. Translating it yields CASSEGETQYF.

This chain connects TRBV27 to TRBJ1-5; 8 nucleotides align to TRBD1. Germline loops: CDR1 MNHEY, CDR2 SMNVEV (reference sequence). The ends lost 5 bases at V and 6 bases at J; junction bases unmatched: 6. The CDR3 totals 14 residues. In nucleotides, the CDR3 is TGTGCCAGCAGTCTCGCAGGGGGCTCTCAGCCCCAGCATTTT. This translates into CASSLAGGSQPQHF.

V usage is TRBV2 and J usage is TRBJ1-2; 7 bases line up with TRBD1. V was clipped by 6 bases and J by 4 bases; unmatched bases: 8. This CDR3 comprises 14 residues. CDR1 SNHLY and CDR2 FYNNEI come from the germline V gene. This chain's CDR3 is CASSENRGFYGYTF. CDR3 DNA sequence: TGTGCCAGCAGCGAAAACAGGGGATTCTATGGCTACACCTTC.

CDR3 DNA sequence: TGTGCCAGCAGTCCCGGGACTATCTACGAGCAGTACTTC. Translation gives CASSPGTIYEQYF. The gene calls are TRBV28 and TRBJ2-7; 7 positions agree with TRBD2. The CDR3 consists of 13 residues. V was pared by 5 bases and J by 3 bases, with 4 bases of the junction left unmatched. Germline V CDR1 and CDR2: MDHEN, SYDVKM.